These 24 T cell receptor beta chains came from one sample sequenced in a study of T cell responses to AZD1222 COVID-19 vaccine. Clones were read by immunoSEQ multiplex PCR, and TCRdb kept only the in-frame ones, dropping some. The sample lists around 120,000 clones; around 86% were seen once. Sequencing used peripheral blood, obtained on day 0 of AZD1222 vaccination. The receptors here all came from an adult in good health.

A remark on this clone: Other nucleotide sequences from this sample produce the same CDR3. CDR3 in DNA: TGCGCCAGCAGCCTGACAGGGGAGAACACTGAAGCTTTCTTT. This encodes CASSLTGENTEAFF. The chain carries TRBV5-1 and TRBJ1-1; 8 bases fit TRBD1. V trimming: 4 bases; J trimming: 1 base; junction bases outside the gene matches: 3. Germline CDR1 and CDR2: SGHRS and YFSETQ. The length of the CDR3 is 14 residues.

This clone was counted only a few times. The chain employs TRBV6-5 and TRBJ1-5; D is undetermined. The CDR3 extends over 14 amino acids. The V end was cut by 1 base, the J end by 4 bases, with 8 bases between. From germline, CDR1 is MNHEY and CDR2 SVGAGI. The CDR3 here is CASSYYWTNQPQHF. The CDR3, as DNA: TGTGCCAGCAGTTACTACTGGACGAATCAGCCCCAGCATTTT.

The CDR3 region has the DNA TGTGCCAGCAGCACAGAGAACACTGAAGCTTTCTTT. Residues: CASSTENTEAFF. The chain combines TRBV12-3 or TRBV12-4 with TRBJ1-1; no definite D call. V lost 6 bases to trimming and J lost 1 base, with 6 bases between them. This CDR3 spans 12 amino acids.

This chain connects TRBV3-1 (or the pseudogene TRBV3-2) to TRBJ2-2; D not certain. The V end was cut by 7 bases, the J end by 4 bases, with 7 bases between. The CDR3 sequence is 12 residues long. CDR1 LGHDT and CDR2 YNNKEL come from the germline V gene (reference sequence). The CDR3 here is CASTGPTGELFF. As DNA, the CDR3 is TGTGCCAGCACTGGGCCCACCGGGGAGCTGTTTTTT.

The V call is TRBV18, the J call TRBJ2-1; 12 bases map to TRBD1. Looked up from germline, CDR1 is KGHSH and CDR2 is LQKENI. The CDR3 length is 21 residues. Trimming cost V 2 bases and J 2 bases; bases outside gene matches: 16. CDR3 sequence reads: CASSPDSYGTGGQSPYNEQFF. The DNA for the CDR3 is TGTGCCAGCTCACCAGACTCGTACGGGACAGGGGGCCAGTCTCCCTACAATGAGCAGTTCTTC.

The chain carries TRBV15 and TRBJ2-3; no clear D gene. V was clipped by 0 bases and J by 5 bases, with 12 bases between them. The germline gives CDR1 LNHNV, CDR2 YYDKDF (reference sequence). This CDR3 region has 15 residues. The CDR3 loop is CATSRDPTQGDTQYF. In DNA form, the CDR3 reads TGTGCCACCAGCAGAGATCCGACCCAAGGAGATACGCAGTATTTT.

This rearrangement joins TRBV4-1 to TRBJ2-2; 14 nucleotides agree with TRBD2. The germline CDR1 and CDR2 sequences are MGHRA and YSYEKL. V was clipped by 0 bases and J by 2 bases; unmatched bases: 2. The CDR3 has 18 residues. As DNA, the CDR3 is TGCGCCAGCAGCCAAGAGGGACTAGCGGGGGTAAACACCGGGGAGCTGTTTTTT. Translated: CASSQEGLAGVNTGELFF.

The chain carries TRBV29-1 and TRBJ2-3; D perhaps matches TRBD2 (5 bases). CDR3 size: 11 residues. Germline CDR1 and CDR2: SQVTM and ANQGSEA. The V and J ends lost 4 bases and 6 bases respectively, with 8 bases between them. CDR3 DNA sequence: TGCAGCGTTGCTCGCGGGGATACGCAGTATTTT. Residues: CSVARGDTQYF.

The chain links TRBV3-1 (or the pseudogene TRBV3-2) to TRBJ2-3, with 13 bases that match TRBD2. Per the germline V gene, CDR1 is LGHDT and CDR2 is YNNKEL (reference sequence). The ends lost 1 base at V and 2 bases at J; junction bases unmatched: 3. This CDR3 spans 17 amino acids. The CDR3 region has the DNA TGTGCCAGCAGCCAAGGGACTAGCGGGGGACACACAGATACGCAGTATTTT. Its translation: CASSQGTSGGHTDTQYF.

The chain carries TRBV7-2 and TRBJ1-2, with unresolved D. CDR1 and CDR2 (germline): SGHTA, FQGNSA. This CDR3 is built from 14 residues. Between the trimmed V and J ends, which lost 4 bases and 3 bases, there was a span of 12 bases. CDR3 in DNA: TGTGCCAGCAGCTCTCGGATGGGCCACTATGGCTACACCTTC. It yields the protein CASSSRMGHYGYTF. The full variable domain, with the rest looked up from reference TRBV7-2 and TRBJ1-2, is GAGVSQSPSNKVTEKGKDVELRCDPISGHTALYWYRQSLGQGLEFLIYFQGNSAPDKSGLPSDRFSAERTGGSVSTLTIQRTQQEDSAVYLCASSSRMGHYGYTFGSGTRLTVV.

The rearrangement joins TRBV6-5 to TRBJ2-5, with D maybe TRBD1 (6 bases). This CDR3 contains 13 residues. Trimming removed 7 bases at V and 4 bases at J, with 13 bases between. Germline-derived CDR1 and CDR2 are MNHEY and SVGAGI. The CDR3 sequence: CASIDRSGETQYF. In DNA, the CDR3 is TGTGCCAGCATCGACAGGTCCGGAGAGACCCAGTACTTC.

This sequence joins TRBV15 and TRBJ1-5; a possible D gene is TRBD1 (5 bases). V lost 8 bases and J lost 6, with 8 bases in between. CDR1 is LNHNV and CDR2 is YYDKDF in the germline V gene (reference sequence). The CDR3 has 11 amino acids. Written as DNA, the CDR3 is TGTGCCACCGGGGGGGGTCAGCCCCAGCATTTT. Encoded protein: CATGGGQPQHF. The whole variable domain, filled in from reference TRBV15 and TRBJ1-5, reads DAMVIQNPRYQVTQFGKPVTLSCSQTLNHNVMYWYQQKSSQAPKLLFHYYDKDFNNEADTPDNFQSRRPNTSFCFLDIRSPGLGDTAMYLCATGGGQPQHFGDGTRLSIL.

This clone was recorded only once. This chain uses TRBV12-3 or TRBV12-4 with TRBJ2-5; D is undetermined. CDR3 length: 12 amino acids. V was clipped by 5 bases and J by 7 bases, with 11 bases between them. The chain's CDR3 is CASSPGPGTQYF. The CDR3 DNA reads TGTGCCAGCAGTCCTGGGCCTGGGACCCAGTACTTC.

The CDR3 region has the DNA TGTGCCAGCAGCCCCGGGGTTGGGGAAAAACTGTTTTTT. Amino acids: CASSPGVGEKLFF. This chain links TRBV7-9 with TRBJ1-4, with D hard to call. Between the trimmed V and J ends, which lost 5 bases and 8 bases, there was a span of 12 bases. The CDR3 totals 13 residues. Germline lookup yields CDR1 SEHNR and CDR2 FQNEAQ (reference sequence).

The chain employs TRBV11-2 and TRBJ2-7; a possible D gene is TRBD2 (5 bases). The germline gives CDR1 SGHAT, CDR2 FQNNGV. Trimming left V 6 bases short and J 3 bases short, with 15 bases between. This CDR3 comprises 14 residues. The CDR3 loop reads CASSRGPAFYEQYF. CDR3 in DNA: TGTGCCAGCAGTCGCGGGCCAGCTTTCTACGAGCAGTACTTC.

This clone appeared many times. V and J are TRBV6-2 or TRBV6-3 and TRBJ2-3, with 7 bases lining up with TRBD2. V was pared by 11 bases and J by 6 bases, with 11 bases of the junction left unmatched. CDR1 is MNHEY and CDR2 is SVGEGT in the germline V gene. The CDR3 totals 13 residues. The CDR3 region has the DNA TGTGCCGGAAGCCGGGACTACAAGGATACGCAGTATTTT. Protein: CAGSRDYKDTQYF.

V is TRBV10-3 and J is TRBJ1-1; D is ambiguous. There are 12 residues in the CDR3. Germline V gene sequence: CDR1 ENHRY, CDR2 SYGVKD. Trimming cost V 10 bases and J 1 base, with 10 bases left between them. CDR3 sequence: CATDEENTEAFF. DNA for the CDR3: TGTGCCACCGACGAGGAGAACACTGAAGCTTTCTTT.

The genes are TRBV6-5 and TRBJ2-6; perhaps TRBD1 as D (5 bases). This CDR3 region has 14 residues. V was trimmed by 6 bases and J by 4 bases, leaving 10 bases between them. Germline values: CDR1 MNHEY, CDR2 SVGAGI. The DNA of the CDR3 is TGTGCCAGCAGCGCAGGGCCCGGGGCCAACGTCCTGACTTTC. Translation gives CASSAGPGANVLTF.

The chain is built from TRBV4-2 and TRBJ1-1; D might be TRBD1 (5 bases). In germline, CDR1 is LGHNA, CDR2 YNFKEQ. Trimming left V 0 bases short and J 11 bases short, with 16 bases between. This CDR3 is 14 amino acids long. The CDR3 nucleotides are TGTGCCAGCAGCCAAGAGAGCCAGGACACGATGGCTTTCTTT. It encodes CASSQESQDTMAFF.

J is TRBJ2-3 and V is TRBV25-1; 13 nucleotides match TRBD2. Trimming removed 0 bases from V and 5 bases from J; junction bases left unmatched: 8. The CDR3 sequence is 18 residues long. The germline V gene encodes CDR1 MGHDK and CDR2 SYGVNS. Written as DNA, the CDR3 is TGTGCCAGCAGTGAATATTTTTCGACTAGCGGGGGGTTAGATACGCAGTATTTT. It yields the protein CASSEYFSTSGGLDTQYF.

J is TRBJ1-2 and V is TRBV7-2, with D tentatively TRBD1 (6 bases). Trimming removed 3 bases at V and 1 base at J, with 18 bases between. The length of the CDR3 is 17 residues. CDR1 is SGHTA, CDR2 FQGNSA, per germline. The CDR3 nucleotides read TGTGCCAGCAGCTTCGGTAGGGGGAGAAACCTTAACTATGGCTACACCTTC. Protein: CASSFGRGRNLNYGYTF.

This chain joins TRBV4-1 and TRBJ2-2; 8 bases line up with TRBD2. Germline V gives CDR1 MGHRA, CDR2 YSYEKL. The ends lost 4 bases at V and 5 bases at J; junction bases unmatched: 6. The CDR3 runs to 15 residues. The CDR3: CASSPGGGRTGELFF. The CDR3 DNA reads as TGCGCCAGCAGCCCCGGGGGGGGAAGGACCGGGGAGCTGTTTTTT.

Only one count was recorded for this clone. This CDR3 reads CASSGRATNNEQFF. CDR3 in DNA: TGTGCCAGCAGTGGTAGAGCCACCAACAATGAGCAGTTCTTC. V usage is TRBV2 and J usage is TRBJ2-1; no reliable D call. V was pared by 4 bases and J by 5 bases, with 12 bases between. This CDR3 has 14 residues. The germline CDR1 and CDR2 sequences are SNHLY and FYNNEI.

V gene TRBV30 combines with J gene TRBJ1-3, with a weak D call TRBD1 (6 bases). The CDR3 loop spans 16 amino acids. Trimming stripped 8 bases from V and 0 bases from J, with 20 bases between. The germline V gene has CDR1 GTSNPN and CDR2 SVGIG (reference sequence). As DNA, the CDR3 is TGTGCCGCGCAACAGGGTTTAACGAACTCTGGAAACACCATATATTTT. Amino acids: CAAQQGLTNSGNTIYF.